This TCR beta chain was obtained from a study of cytomegalovirus exposure and HLA in healthy donors. This clone was seen just once. Germline values: CDR1 SGHTS, CDR2 YDEGEE. This CDR3 has 16 amino acids. V was pared by 4 bases and J by 1 base, with 14 bases between. TCRdb's table, derived via immunoSEQ multiplex PCR, lists solely in-frame clones and lacks some. The table has 65,000 or so clones, 92% seen once. V and J are TRBV5-8 and TRBJ2-2; perhaps TRBD2 as D (5 bases). The sequenced sample consisted of PBMCs. The sequence was obtained from a woman aged 18-29 years in good health and CMV-seronegative. The CDR3 sequence: CASSPEGSRNTGELFF. CDR3 nucleotide sequence: TGTGCCAGCAGCCCTGAGGGTAGCAGGAACACCGGGGAGCTGTTTTTT.